This T cell receptor (beta chain) was recovered during a study of T cells in Graves' hyperthyroidism and ophthalmopathy. Findings of the study overall: Most clonotypes expanded in the thyroid (above 0.001) were also present in blood. Ophthalmopathy was identified by the model a median about 6.8 months ahead of onset.

V shed 6 bases and J 8 bases; nucleotides not matched to a gene: 8. Germline values: CDR1 SEHNR, CDR2 FQNEAQ (reference sequence). There are 14 residues in the CDR3. Graves' hyperthyroidism was deemed stable given no ophthalmopathy progression within 18 months. The study based diagnoses on clinical symptoms, serum thyroxine and TRAb, thyroid ultrasound and orbital computed tomography. There were TCR beta CDR3 regions amplified from RNA transcripts. HTBI primers were the set used in a first-round RT-PCR of the TCR CDR3. TCRdb reanalysed the multiplex PCR reads using MiXCR and keeps one entry per CDR3 protein. The sample includes hundreds of thousands of distinct CDR3 sequences, about 14% seen only once; the top ten take under 30%. At least ten counts were recorded for this clonotype. Its antigen is still unknown.

This TCR was recovered from a woman aged 25 to 39 with Graves' hyperthyroidism. The chain joins TRBV7-9 to TRBJ2-1, with TRBD2 matching over 9 bases. Material for sequencing was blood. The CDR3 DNA reads TGTGCCAGCAGTACGAGGACTAGCGTCTATGAGCAGTTCTTC. It translates to CASSTRTSVYEQFF.